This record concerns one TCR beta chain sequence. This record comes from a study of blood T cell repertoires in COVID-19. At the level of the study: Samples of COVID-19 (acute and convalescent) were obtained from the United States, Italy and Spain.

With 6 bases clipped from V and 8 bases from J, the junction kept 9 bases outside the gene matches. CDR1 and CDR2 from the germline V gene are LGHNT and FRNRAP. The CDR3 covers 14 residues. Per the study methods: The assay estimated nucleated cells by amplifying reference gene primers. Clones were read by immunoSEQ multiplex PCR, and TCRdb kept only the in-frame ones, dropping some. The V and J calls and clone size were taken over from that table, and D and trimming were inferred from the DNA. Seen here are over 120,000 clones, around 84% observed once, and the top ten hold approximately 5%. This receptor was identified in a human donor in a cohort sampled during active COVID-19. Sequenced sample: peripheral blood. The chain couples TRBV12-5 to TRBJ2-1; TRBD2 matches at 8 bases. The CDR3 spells CASGLGLVFDEQFF. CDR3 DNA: TGTGCTAGTGGCCTGGGACTAGTTTTCGATGAGCAGTTCTTC.